The 2 T cell receptor beta chains below come from one sample, sequenced in a study of blood T cell repertoires in COVID-19. The protocol was immunoSEQ multiplex PCR, while the TCRdb copy is restricted to in-frame clones and leaves out a portion. The repertoire holds some 260,000 clones, under 85% seen once, with roughly 4% in the top ten. The sequenced sample consisted of peripheral blood. Receptors were obtained from a woman aged 40 to 50 with active or convalescent COVID-19.

The chain has TRBV18 and TRBJ2-7, with D perhaps TRBD1 (6 bases). The V gene's germline CDR1 is KGHSH and CDR2 LQKENI. The CDR3 contains 14 residues. V gave up 6 bases and J gave up 4 bases, with 16 bases separating them. The CDR3 bases are TGTGCCAGCTCGTCCGGACAGAACTGGTACGAGCAGTACGTC. This translates into CASSSGQNWYEQYV.

The chain recombines TRBV9 with TRBJ1-5, with D possibly being TRBD1 (5 bases). Germline loops: CDR1 SGDLS, CDR2 YYNGEE. The CDR3 covers 15 residues. The V and J ends lost 0 bases and 3 bases respectively, with 10 bases between them. CDR3 nucleotides: TGTGCCAGCAGCGTAGGATTAGGGGACAATCAGCCCCAGCATTTT. Its translation: CASSVGLGDNQPQHF.